This entry describes one T cell receptor beta chain. Its antigen remains unidentified. Vbeta (60) and Jbeta (13) primers were used in the PCR. Some clones are missing from TCRdb's copy, which holds only in-frame ones; the method was immunoSEQ multiplex PCR. The data contain 110,000 to 150,000 clones, approximately 78% of them singletons. These data are taken from a study of cytomegalovirus exposure and HLA in healthy donors. Study-level results: In a later analysis, most CMV-associated TCR beta chains appeared HLA-restricted.

Germline CDR1 reads MGHDK; CDR2 reads SYGVNS. This CDR3 region has 14 residues. After removal of 5 bases from V and 4 bases from J, the junction contained 6 bases not matched to a gene. The donors (healthy individuals) were bone marrow donors. V usage is TRBV25-1 and J usage is TRBJ2-5; 8 bases align to TRBD2. The receptor was derived from a woman aged 18-30 years in good health and CMV-seropositive. The specimen was PBMCs. CDR3 loop: CASSRGGRRETQYF. The CDR3 bases are TGTGCCAGCAGTCGGGGGGGCCGACGAGAGACCCAGTACTTC.